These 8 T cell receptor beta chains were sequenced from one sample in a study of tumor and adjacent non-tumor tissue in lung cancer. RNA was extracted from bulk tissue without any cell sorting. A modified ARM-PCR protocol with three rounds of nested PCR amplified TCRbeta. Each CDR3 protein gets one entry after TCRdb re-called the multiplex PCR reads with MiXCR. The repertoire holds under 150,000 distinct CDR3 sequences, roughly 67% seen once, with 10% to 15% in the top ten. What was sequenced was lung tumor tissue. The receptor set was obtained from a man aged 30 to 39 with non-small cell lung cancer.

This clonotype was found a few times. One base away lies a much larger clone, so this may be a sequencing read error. The chain's CDR3 is CSVAEKAGYTF. CDR3 sequence (DNA): TGCAGCGTTGCGGAGAAGGCTGGCTACACCTTC. The rearrangement links TRBV29-1 to TRBJ1-2; D uncertain. Deletions cut 4 bases from V and 7 bases from J, with 10 bases between. The CDR3 length is 11 residues. Germline CDR1 is SQVTM and CDR2 is ANQGSEA. The full variable domain, its missing parts supplied by reference TRBV29-1 and TRBJ1-2, is SAVISQKPSRDICQRGTSLTIQCQVDSQVTMMFWYRQQPGQSLTLIATANQGSEATYESGFVIDKFPISRPNLTFSTLTVSNMSPEDSSIYLCSVAEKAGYTFGSGTRLTVV.

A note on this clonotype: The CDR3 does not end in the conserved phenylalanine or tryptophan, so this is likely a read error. This CDR3 is CASSPLDSRTGELFL. For the CDR3, the DNA is TGTGCCAGCAGCCCCCTGGACAGCCGCACCGGGGAGCTGTTTCTT. The chain links TRBV13 to TRBJ2-2; TRBD1 is a possible D gene (6 bases). Trimming shortened V by 5 bases and J by 4 bases, and 14 bases separated the two germline ends. There are 15 residues in the CDR3. CDR1 is PRHDT and CDR2 is FYEKMQ in the germline V gene (reference sequence).

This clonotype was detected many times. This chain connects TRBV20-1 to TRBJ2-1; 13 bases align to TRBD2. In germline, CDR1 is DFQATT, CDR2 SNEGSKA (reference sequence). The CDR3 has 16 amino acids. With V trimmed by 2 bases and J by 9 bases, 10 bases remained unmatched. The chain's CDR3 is CSARRHGTSGTGEQFF. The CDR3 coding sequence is TGCAGTGCTAGACGACATGGGACTAGCGGGACGGGTGAGCAGTTCTTC.

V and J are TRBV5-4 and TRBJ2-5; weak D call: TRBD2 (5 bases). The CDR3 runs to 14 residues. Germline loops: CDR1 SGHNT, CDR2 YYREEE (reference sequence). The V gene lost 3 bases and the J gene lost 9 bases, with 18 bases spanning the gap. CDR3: CASSYQTTQVAQYF. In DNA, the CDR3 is TGTGCCAGCAGCTACCAGACTACGCAGGTGGCCCAGTACTTC.

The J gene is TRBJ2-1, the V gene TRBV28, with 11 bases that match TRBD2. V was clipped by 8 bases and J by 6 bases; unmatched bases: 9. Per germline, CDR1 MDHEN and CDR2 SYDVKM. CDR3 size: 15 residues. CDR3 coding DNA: TGTGCCAGCGGCCGGACTAGCGGGCAGGGCAATGAGCAGTTCTTC. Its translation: CASGRTSGQGNEQFF.

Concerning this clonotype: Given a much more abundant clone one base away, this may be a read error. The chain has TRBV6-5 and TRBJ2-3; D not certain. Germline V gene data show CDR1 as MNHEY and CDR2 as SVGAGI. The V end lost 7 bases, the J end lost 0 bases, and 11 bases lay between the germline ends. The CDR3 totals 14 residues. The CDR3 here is CASIKGSSTDTQYF. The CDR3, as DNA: TGTGCCAGCATAAAGGGCAGTAGCACAGATACGCAGTATTTT.

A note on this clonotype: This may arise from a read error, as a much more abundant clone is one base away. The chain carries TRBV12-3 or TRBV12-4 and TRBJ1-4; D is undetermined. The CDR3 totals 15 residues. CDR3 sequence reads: CASSQPVLANEKLSF. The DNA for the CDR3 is TGTGCCAGCAGCCAACCGGTGTTGGCTAATGAAAAACTGTCTTTT.

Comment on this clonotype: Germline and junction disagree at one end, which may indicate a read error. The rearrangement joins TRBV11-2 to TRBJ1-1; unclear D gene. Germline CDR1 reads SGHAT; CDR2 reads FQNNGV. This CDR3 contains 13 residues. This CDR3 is CASSPMIATEAFF. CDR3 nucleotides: TGTGCTAGCAGTCCAATGATTGCCACTGAAGCTTTCTTT.